These 22 T cell receptor beta chains were all obtained from the same sample, sequenced in a study of tumor-infiltrating lymphocytes in primary liver carcinoma. Researchers generated TCR beta cDNA from approximately 0.55 ug of total RNA, relying on a constant-region primer. Investigators got TCR beta libraries out of three nested multiplex PCR rounds, done with slightly modified ARM-PCR. The first two PCR rounds used TRBV1-TRBV30 primers with a Cbeta primer, 10 cycles each. Using its own MiXCR run on the multiplex PCR reads, TCRdb lists one record per CDR3 protein. The profile covers 95,000 to 150,000 distinct CDR3 sequences, with 60% to 75% appearing a single time and about 8% taken by the ten largest. Co-extraction of RNA and DNA was performed on about 19-32 mg of unsorted bulk tissue. The sequenced sample was liver tumor tissue from sampling region 3. Indicated subset: tumor region T3, left-lateral pole. These receptors were collected from a woman aged 55-70 years with primary liver carcinoma and hepatitis B virus infection.

The chain uses TRBV9 and TRBJ2-4; tentatively, D is TRBD2 (6 bases). The germline V gene has CDR1 SGDLS and CDR2 YYNGEE. The CDR3 contains 14 residues. V lost 2 bases and J 8 bases, leaving 14 bases between the germline ends. The CDR3 DNA follows: TGTGCCAGCAGCGTTGGGGCGTGGGGGGACATTCAGTACTTC. Protein product: CASSVGAWGDIQYF. Using reference TRBV9 and TRBJ2-4 for the parts outside the CDR3, the full variable domain is DSGVTQTPKHLITATGQRVTLRCSPRSGDLSVYWYQQSLDQGLQFLIQYYNGEERAKGNILERFSAQQFPDLHSELNLSSLELGDSALYFCASSVGAWGDIQYFGAGTRLSVL.

For this clonotype: At one end, the junction sequence differs from germline, possibly due to a read error. The chain couples TRBV12-3 or TRBV12-4 to TRBJ1-4; D perhaps matches TRBD1 (5 bases). The CDR3 contains 13 residues. CDR3 region: CASSLGQSEKLFF. CDR3 sequence (DNA): TGTGCCAGCAGCTTAGGACAAAGTGAAAAACTGTTTTTT.

Turning to this clonotype: This could be a read error, since a much larger clone is one nucleotide away. The V gene is TRBV5-6, the J gene TRBJ1-1; D possibly corresponds to TRBD1 (6 bases). Germline V CDR1 and CDR2: SGHDT, YYEEEE. The CDR3 loop spans 15 amino acids. Trimming cost V 2 bases and J 1 base, with 12 bases left between them. CDR3 region: CASSFLGQPNTEAFF. CDR3 nucleotides: TGTGCCAGCAGCTTTTTAGGACAGCCGAACACTGAAGCTTTCTTT. Full variable domain (rest looked up from reference TRBV5-6 and TRBJ1-1): DAGVTQSPTHLIKTRGQQVTLRCSPKSGHDTVSWYQQALGQGPQFIFQYYEEEERQRGNFPDRFSGHQFPNYSSELNVNALLLGDSALYLCASSFLGQPNTEAFFGQGTRLTVV.

A remark on this clonotype: This could be a read error, since a much larger clone is one nucleotide away. The chain combines TRBV5-6 with TRBJ2-3; D may be TRBD2 (6 bases). The V gene's germline CDR1 is SGHDT and CDR2 YYEEEE. V shed 4 bases and J shed 8 bases, with 11 bases lying between them. The CDR3 loop spans 12 amino acids. The CDR3 spells CASSLRRGTQYF. For the CDR3, the DNA is TGTGCCAGCAGCCTACGGAGGGGTACGCAGTATTTT.

The rearrangement joins TRBV20-1 to TRBJ2-7; D is unclear. The CDR3 is 12 residues long. From germline, CDR1 is DFQATT and CDR2 SNEGSKA (reference sequence). Trimming took 5 bases from V and 0 from J, leaving 8 bases between them. This chain's CDR3 is CSARPNSYEQYF. Written as DNA, the CDR3 is TGCAGTGCTCGACCGAACTCCTACGAGCAGTACTTC.

As concerns this clonotype: This clone may be a read error of a much larger clone one base away. No conserved phenylalanine or tryptophan is present at the end of the CDR3, so a read error is the likely explanation. The chain employs TRBV14 and TRBJ2-3; a weak D match, TRBD1 (6 bases). The CDR3 is made up of 16 amino acids. CDR1 is SGHDN, CDR2 FVKESK, per germline. V gave up 2 bases and J gave up 4 bases, with 16 bases separating them. CDR3 sequence (DNA): TGTGCCAGCAGCCAATTCAGGGGTGGATCGGCAGATACGCAGTATCTT. This codes for CASSQFRGGSADTQYL.

The chain joins TRBV28 to TRBJ2-7; TRBD2 matches at 8 bases. V was clipped by 9 bases and J by 4 bases; unmatched bases: 17. CDR1 and CDR2 (germline): MDHEN, SYDVKM. The CDR3 has 16 residues. In nucleotides, the CDR3 is TGTGCCAGTAGTGCTAGGGGGGCGGGAGGTATATACGAGCAGTACTTC. It is translated as CASSARGAGGIYEQYF.

V and J are TRBV11-2 and TRBJ2-5; D unclear. CDR1 and CDR2 (germline): SGHAT, FQNNGV. The germline V and J ends were trimmed by 7 bases and 1 base, with 16 bases remaining between them. The CDR3 sequence is 15 residues long. As DNA, the CDR3 is TGTGCCAGCATTTTAGGCCCCCAGTCCCAAGAGACCCAGTACTTC. Translation gives CASILGPQSQETQYF.

Remarks on this clonotype: Possible read error: a much larger clone is one base away. J is TRBJ2-7 and V is TRBV30, with a tentative D call TRBD2 (6 bases). This CDR3 region has 14 residues. V lost 4 bases to trimming and J lost 3 bases, with 16 bases between them. CDR1 is GTSNPN, CDR2 SVGIG, per germline (reference sequence). The chain's CDR3 is CAWIKRTGDYEQYF. The CDR3 coding sequence is TGTGCCTGGATAAAAAGGACGGGAGACTACGAGCAGTACTTC. The variable domain in full, completed from reference TRBV30 and TRBJ2-7, reads SQTIHQWPATLVQPVGSPLSLECTVEGTSNPNLYWYRQAAGRGLQLLFYSVGIGQISSEVPQNLSASRPQDRQFILSSKKLLLSDSGFYLCAWIKRTGDYEQYFGPGTRLTVT.

To note about this clonotype: One end of the junction fails to match germline, which may point to a read error. The gene calls are TRBV11-2 and TRBJ2-2; 7 positions match TRBD2. In germline, CDR1 is SGHAT, CDR2 FQNNGV. The CDR3 sequence is 15 residues long. The CDR3 protein is CAGSPVRLASGELFF. The CDR3 DNA follows: TGTGCCGGCAGCCCCGTCCGACTAGCTTCCGGGGAGCTGTTTTTT.

Points on this clonotype: Since no conserved phenylalanine or tryptophan closes the CDR3, a read error is the likely cause. The chain carries TRBV11-2 and TRBJ2-3; possibly TRBD2 for D (7 bases). From germline, CDR1 is SGHAT and CDR2 FQNNGV. The CDR3 spans 13 residues. Written as DNA, the CDR3 is TGTGCTAGCAGCACGGGGGGCGCGGGAGCGCAGTATTTG. This sequence encodes CASSTGGAGAQYL.

The rearrangement links TRBV6-5 to TRBJ2-3; D is unclear. Germline V gene lookup returns CDR1 MNHEY and CDR2 SVGAGI. Trimming stripped 8 bases from V and 8 bases from J, with 14 bases between. The CDR3 runs 12 residues. In nucleotides, the CDR3 is TGTGCCAGCCGTCCTCAGGAAGGTACGCAGTATTTT. This translates into CASRPQEGTQYF.

With respect to this clonotype: A single base separates this from a much larger clone, so it may be a read error. The rearrangement uses TRBV28 and TRBJ1-3; D may be TRBD1 (5 bases). Germline values: CDR1 MDHEN, CDR2 SYDVKM. The V end lost 4 bases, the J end lost 0 bases, and 10 bases lay between the germline ends. The CDR3 contains 15 residues. The CDR3 sequence is CASSSRGSSGNTIYF. In DNA, the CDR3 is TGTGCCAGCAGTTCAAGGGGTTCCTCTGGAAACACCATATATTTT.

This clonotype was detected a few times. The chain combines TRBV6-4 with TRBJ2-3, with a tentative D call TRBD2 (5 bases). The CDR3 is made up of 15 amino acids. Per germline, CDR1 MRHNA and CDR2 SNTAGT. Trimming took 0 bases from V and 6 from J, leaving 13 bases between them. The CDR3 loop is CASSDSSGSPDTQYF. As DNA, the CDR3 is TGTGCCAGCAGTGACTCAAGCGGCAGTCCTGATACGCAGTATTTT.

For this clonotype: The conserved final phenylalanine or tryptophan is absent from the CDR3, which likely points to a read error. The V and J genes are TRBV12-3 or TRBV12-4 and TRBJ1-3; D possibly corresponds to TRBD1 (5 bases). The CDR3 totals 15 residues. CDR3 sequence: CASSTRGLLGNTIYS. For the CDR3, the DNA is TGTGCCAGCAGTACACGGGGACTGTTGGGAAACACTATATATTCT.

Remarks on this clonotype: A much more abundant neighbour one base away suggests this may be a read error. This CDR3 fails to terminate in the conserved phenylalanine or tryptophan, so it likely reflects a read error. This chain connects TRBV7-8 to TRBJ2-7; no definite D call. Trimming took 3 bases from V and 2 from J, leaving 8 bases between them. Per germline, CDR1 SGHVS and CDR2 FQNEAQ. The CDR3 loop spans 13 amino acids. The CDR3 bases are TGTGCCAGCAGCTTGATGCAGGCCTACGAGCAGTACTAC. Protein product: CASSLMQAYEQYY.

The rearrangement links TRBV11-2 to TRBJ2-5; 7 nucleotides line up with TRBD2. Germline V CDR1 and CDR2: SGHAT, FQNNGV. J lost 7 bases, V lost 6 bases, and 8 bases had no gene match. This CDR3 has 13 residues. The CDR3 spells CASSHGLGGTQYF. CDR3 sequence (DNA): TGTGCCAGCAGTCACGGACTAGGAGGGACCCAGTACTTC.

The V and J genes are TRBV11-2 and TRBJ2-6, with D possibly being TRBD1 (5 bases). The length of the CDR3 is 15 residues. The germline gives CDR1 SGHAT, CDR2 FQNNGV. V gave up 1 base and J gave up 17 bases, with 21 bases separating them. CDR3 sequence: CASSLGGARANVMTF. Written as DNA, the CDR3 is TGTGCCAGCAGCTTAGGGGGCGCAAGGGCCAATGTCATGACTTTC.

This clonotype appeared many times. The chain links TRBV5-1 to TRBJ1-5; D gene unclear. The ends were cut back, 2 bases at V and 8 bases at J, with 5 bases in the middle. CDR1 and CDR2 (germline): SGHRS, YFSETQ. The CDR3 is 11 amino acids. CDR3 amino acids: CASSFREPQHF. As DNA, the CDR3 is TGCGCCAGCAGCTTCCGGGAGCCCCAGCATTTT.

On this clonotype itself: A much bigger clone sits one base away, suggesting this may be a read error. The gene calls are TRBV6-6 and TRBJ2-2; D uncertain. CDR1 and CDR2 (germline): MNHNY, SVGAGI (reference sequence). This CDR3 contains 15 residues. The CDR3 DNA is TGTGCCAACAGTTACTCGGCCGGGAACACCGGGGAGCTGTTTTTT. The encoded protein is CANSYSAGNTGELFF.

A remark on this clonotype: Sequence at one end of the junction differs from germline and may be a read error. The chain uses TRBV29-1 and TRBJ1-1, with D hard to call. CDR1 is SQVTM and CDR2 is ANQGSEA in the germline V gene. The CDR3 loop spans 13 amino acids. The CDR3 here is CSSQYGQNTEDFF. The CDR3 nucleotides read TGCAGCTCCCAGTATGGTCAGAACACTGAAGATTTCTTT.

This clonotype was seen at least ten times. Relative to the germline gene, one junction end is altered; a read error may explain this. V and J are TRBV2 and TRBJ2-7; D may be TRBD2 (6 bases). The germline V gene has CDR1 SNHLY and CDR2 FYNNEI. CDR3 size: 15 residues. In DNA, the CDR3 is TGTGCCAGCAGGGAAGACCTTAGCGGTTCCTACGAGCAGTACTTC. Translation: CASREDLSGSYEQYF.